A selection of T cell receptor beta chains follows, all from one sample in a study of blood T cell repertoires in COVID-19. Profiled with immunoSEQ multiplex PCR; TCRdb holds only in-frame clones, not every one. The sample comprises 250,000 to 350,000 clones, approximately 91% of which are singletons, and less than 1% rests with the top ten. The specimen was peripheral blood. The receptors derive from a woman aged 40 to 55 who had recovered from COVID-19. Both conserved end residues are part of each CDR3. Each record gives: clone size, J gene, V gene, CDR3 protein. Size is omitted from some rows. Given values are once, few, many or a class for expanded clones.

few TRBJ2-2 TRBV18 CASSPSQRTNTGELFF
- TRBJ1-4 TRBV10-3 CAISEGRGNEKLFF
- TRBJ1-1 TRBV4-1 CASSQDGVGAFF
- TRBJ1-2 TRBV28 CASRTGGMGVLYTF
- TRBJ1-3 TRBV5-4 CASSLVYGTEMTLSGNTIYF
- TRBJ2-3 TRBV11-2 CASSSGLADPSQYF
- TRBJ1-2 TRBV6-5 CASSVEQGIGGYTF
- TRBJ2-1 TRBV5-1 CASSLYPGRADEQFF
- TRBJ1-4 TRBV3-1/TRBV3-2 CASSHRVGNEKLFF
- TRBJ2-5 TRBV5-1 CASSEPGLAGEETQYF
- TRBJ2-5 TRBV19 CASSTGQTYQETQYF
- TRBJ1-2 TRBV6-8 CASRLYIGGRGGYGYTF
- TRBJ2-3 TRBV24-1 CATRAGSTDTQYF
- TRBJ2-7 TRBV4-2 CASSQEGAGSLSAYEQYF
- TRBJ2-7 TRBV2 CASSDQTGVIYEQYF
- TRBJ1-5 TRBV27 CASSLYREGQPQHF
- TRBJ1-6 TRBV9 CASSPQGRGHSPLHF
- TRBJ2-7 TRBV27 CASSGTGTYEQYF
- TRBJ1-2 TRBV5-1 CASSLPGAGPTSGYTF
few TRBJ1-5 TRBV2 CATRLQGNQPQHF
- TRBJ2-5 TRBV29-1 CSAKGGAGETQYF
- TRBJ1-1 TRBV5-1 CASSLLDRTAEAFF
- TRBJ1-1 TRBV3-1/TRBV3-2 CASSQAGLPNTEAFF
- TRBJ2-3 TRBV19 CASNGARTDTQYF
- TRBJ2-2 TRBV9 CASSVVQGFEAGELFF
once TRBJ2-7 TRBV18 CASSPPASGSSEQYF
- TRBJ2-3 TRBV18 CATAAGLASTDTQYF
- TRBJ1-1 TRBV12-3/TRBV12-4 CASSSGENTEAFF
- TRBJ2-3 TRBV28 CASSSAGQGQDTQYF
- TRBJ2-7 TRBV11-3 CASKKGGRDVMYEQYF
- TRBJ1-5 TRBV6-2/TRBV6-3 CASSSPGVHQPQHF
- TRBJ2-1 TRBV24-1 CATKGLAGAGEQFF
once TRBJ1-1 TRBV27 CASSPSGGGTEAFF
- TRBJ1-1 TRBV27 CASSLSPRVGTEAFF
- TRBJ1-1 TRBV19 CASSISGVAEAFF
- TRBJ1-2 TRBV3-1/TRBV3-2 CASSQGGVGRNYGYTF
- TRBJ2-7 TRBV20-1 CSASDGGRGSEQYF
- TRBJ2-7 TRBV7-9 CASSPGTIYEQYF
few TRBJ1-1 TRBV19 CASRLQPGQGNTEAFF
- TRBJ1-2 TRBV19 CASMGTGLNYGYTF
- TRBJ1-4 TRBV2 CASSDEAGKDEKLFF
- TRBJ1-6 TRBV3-1/TRBV3-2 CASSRGRTGVLSSPLHF
- TRBJ2-3 TRBV11-3 CASSQGRTSDLDTQYF
- TRBJ2-7 TRBV6-1 CASSQTDREQYF
- TRBJ1-4 TRBV30 CALGAGGAGLRNEKLFF
- TRBJ2-1 TRBV2 CASSPSGSSYNEQFF
- TRBJ2-2 TRBV2 CASSGRDLNTGELFF
- TRBJ2-1 TRBV5-4 CASSLVAGASYNEQFF
- TRBJ2-7 TRBV11-3 CASSLGQATYEQYF
- TRBJ2-1 TRBV28 CASSLGLGGLDEQFF
- TRBJ2-5 TRBV9 CASSTHEVGTQYF
- TRBJ1-1 TRBV2 CASSVVQNTEAFF
- TRBJ2-7 TRBV9 CASSASPGYEQYF